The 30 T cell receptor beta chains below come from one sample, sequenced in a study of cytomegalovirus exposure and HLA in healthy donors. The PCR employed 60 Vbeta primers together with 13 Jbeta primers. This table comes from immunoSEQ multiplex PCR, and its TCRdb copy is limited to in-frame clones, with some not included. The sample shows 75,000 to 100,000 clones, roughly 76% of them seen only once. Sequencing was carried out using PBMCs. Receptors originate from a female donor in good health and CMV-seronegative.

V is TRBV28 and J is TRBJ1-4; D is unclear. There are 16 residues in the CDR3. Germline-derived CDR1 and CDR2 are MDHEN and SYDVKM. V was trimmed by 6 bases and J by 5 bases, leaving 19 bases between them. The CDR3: CASRPEVGPANEKLFF. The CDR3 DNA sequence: TGTGCCAGCAGGCCCGAAGTGGGCCCGGCAAATGAAAAACTGTTTTTT.

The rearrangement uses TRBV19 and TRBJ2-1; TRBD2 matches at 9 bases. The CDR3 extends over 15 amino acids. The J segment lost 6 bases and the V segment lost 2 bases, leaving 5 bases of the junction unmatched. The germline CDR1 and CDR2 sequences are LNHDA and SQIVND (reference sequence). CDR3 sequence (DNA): TGTGCCAGTAGTATACAAGGCGGGAGGGCCAATGAGCAGTTCTTC. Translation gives CASSIQGGRANEQFF.

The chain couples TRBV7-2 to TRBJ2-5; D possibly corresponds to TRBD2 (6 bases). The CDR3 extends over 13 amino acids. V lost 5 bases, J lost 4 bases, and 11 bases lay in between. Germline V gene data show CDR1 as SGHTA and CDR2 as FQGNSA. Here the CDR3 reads CASSTSSRETQYF. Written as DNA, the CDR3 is TGTGCCAGCAGCACTAGCTCCCGAGAGACCCAGTACTTC.

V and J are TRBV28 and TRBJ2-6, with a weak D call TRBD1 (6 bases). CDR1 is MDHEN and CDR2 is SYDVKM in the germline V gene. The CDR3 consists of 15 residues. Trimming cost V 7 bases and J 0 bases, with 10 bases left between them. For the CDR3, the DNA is TGTGCCAGCACCCCCAGGGGCTCTGGGGCCAACGTCCTGACTTTC. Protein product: CASTPRGSGANVLTF.

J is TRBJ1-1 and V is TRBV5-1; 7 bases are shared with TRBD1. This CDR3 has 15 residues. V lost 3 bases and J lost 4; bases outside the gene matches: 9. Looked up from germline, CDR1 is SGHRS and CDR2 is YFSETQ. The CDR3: CASSWRQGDGTEAFF. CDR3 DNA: TGCGCCAGCAGCTGGAGACAGGGAGATGGCACTGAAGCTTTCTTT.

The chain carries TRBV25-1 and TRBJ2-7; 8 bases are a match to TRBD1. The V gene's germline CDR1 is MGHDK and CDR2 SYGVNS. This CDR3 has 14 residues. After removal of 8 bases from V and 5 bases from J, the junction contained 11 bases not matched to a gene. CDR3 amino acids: CASGGTGMMNEQYF. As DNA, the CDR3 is TGTGCCAGCGGCGGGACAGGTATGATGAACGAGCAGTACTTC.

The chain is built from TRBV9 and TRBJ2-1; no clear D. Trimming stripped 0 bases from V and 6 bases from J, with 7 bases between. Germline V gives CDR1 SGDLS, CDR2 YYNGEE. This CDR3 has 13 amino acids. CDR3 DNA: TGTGCCAGCAGCGTAGTTGGGCTCAATGAGCAGTTCTTC. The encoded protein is CASSVVGLNEQFF.

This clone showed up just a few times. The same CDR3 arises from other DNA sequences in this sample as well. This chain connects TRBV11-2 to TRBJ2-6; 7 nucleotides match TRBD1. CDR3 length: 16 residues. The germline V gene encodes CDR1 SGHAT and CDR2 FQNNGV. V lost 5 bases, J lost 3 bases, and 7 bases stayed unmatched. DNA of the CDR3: TGTGCCAGCAGCCCCCGACAGGGTAATGGGGCCAACGTCCTGACTTTC. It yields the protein CASSPRQGNGANVLTF.

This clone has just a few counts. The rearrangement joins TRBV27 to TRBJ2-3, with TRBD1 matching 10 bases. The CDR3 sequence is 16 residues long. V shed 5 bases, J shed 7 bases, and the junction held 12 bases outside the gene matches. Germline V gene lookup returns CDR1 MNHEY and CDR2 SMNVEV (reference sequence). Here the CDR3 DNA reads TGTGCCAGCAGTCCCACTCCGGGACAGGGGTCAAATACGCAGTATTTT. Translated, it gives CASSPTPGQGSNTQYF.

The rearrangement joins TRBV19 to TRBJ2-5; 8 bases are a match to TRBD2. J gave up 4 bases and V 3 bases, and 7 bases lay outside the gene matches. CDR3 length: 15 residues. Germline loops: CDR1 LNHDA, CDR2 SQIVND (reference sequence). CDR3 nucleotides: TGTGCCAGTAGTATTGGCGGGAGGACGCCAGAGACCCAGTACTTC. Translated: CASSIGGRTPETQYF. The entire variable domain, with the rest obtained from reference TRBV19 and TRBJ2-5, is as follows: DGGITQSPKYLFRKEGQNVTLSCEQNLNHDAMYWYRQDPGQGLRLIYYSQIVNDFQKGDIAEGYSVSREKKESFPLTVTSAQKNPTAFYLCASSIGGRTPETQYFGPGTRLLVL.

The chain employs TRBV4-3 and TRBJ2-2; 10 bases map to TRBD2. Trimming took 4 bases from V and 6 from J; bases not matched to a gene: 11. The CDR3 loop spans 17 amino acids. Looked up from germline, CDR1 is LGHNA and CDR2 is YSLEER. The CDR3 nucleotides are TGCGCCAGCAGCCCGGAGCGGGGGGGTATTTTTTCCGGGGAGCTGTTTTTT. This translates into CASSPERGGIFSGELFF.

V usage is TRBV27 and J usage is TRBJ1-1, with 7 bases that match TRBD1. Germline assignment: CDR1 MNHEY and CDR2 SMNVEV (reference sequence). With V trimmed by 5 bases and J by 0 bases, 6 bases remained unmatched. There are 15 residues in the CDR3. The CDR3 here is CASSRKTGLNTEAFF. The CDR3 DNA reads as TGTGCCAGCAGTAGAAAGACAGGGTTGAACACTGAAGCTTTCTTT.

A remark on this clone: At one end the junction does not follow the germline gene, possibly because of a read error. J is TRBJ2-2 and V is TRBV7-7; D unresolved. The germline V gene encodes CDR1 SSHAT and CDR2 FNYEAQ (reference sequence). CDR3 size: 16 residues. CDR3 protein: CASSLSPPPNTGELFF. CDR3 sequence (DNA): TGTGCTAGCAGCTTGAGTCCCCCCCCGAACACCGGGGAGCTGTTTTTT.

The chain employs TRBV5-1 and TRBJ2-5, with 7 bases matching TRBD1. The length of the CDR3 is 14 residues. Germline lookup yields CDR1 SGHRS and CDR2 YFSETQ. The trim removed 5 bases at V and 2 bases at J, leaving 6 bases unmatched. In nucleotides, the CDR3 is TGCGCCAGCAGTGGGGGACAGCTTCAAGAGACCCAGTACTTC. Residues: CASSGGQLQETQYF.

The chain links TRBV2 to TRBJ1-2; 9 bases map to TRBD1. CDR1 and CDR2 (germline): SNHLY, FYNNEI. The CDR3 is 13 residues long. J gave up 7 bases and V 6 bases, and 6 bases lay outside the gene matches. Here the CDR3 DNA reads TGTGCCAGCAGCGTCGGGACAGGGCTTGGCTACACCTTC. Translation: CASSVGTGLGYTF.

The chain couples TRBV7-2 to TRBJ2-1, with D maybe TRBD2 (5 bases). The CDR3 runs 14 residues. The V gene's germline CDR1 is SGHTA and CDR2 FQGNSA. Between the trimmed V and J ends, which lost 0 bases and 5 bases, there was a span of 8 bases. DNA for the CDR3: TGTGCCAGCAGCTTAGCTTCCGGGGACAATGAGCAGTTCTTC. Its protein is CASSLASGDNEQFF.

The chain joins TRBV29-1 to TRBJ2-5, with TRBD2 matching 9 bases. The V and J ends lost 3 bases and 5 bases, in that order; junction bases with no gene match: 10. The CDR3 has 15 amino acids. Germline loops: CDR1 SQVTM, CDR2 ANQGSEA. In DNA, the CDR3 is TGCAGCGTTGATCGGGGACTAGCTCTTGCTGAGACCCAGTACTTC. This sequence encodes CSVDRGLALAETQYF.

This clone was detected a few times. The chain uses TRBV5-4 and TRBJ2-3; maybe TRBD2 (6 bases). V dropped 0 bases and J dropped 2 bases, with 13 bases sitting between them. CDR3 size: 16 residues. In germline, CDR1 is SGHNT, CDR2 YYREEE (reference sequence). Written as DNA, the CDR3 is TGTGCCAGCAGCTTGGCGAGATTAGCGGACACAGATACGCAGTATTTT. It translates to CASSLARLADTDTQYF.

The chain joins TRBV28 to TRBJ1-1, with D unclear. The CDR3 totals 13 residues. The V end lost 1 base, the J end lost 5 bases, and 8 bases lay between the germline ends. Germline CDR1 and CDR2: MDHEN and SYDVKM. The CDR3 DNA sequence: TGTGCCAGCAGTTTATCGGCCGGGACTGAAGCTTTCTTT. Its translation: CASSLSAGTEAFF.

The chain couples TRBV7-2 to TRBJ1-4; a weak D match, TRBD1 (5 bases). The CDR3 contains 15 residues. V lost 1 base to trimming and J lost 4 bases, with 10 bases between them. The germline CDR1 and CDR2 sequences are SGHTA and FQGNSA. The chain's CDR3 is CASSLGQRDNEKLFF. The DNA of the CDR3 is TGTGCCAGCAGCTTAGGACAGCGAGATAATGAAAAACTGTTTTTT.

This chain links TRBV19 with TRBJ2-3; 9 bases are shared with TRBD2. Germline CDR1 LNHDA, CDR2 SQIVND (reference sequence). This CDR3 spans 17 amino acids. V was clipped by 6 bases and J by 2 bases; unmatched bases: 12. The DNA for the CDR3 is TGTGCCAGTAGCCGGGGGGTTGCTAGCGGGACCACAGATACGCAGTATTTT. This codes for CASSRGVASGTTDTQYF.

The DNA for the CDR3 is TGTGCCAGCTCCTTAGGGGGAATTGGCGATGAGCAGTTCTTC. Translating gives CASSLGGIGDEQFF. V is TRBV18 and J is TRBJ2-1, with D possibly matching TRBD1 (6 bases). This CDR3 spans 14 amino acids. V lost 6 bases to trimming and J lost 8 bases, with 17 bases between them. Looked up from germline, CDR1 is KGHSH and CDR2 is LQKENI.

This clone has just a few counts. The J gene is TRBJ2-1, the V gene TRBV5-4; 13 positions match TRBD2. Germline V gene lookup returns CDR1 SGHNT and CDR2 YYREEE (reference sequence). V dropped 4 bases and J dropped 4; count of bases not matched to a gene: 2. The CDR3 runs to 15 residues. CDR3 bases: TGTGCCAGCAGCCGGACTAGCGGGAGTTACAATGAGCAGTTCTTC. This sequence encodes CASSRTSGSYNEQFF.

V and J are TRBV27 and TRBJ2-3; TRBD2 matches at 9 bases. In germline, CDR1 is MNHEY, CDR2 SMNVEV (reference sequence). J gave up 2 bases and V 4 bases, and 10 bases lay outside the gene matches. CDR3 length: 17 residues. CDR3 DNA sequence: TGTGCCAGCAGTTCCTCTCGACTAGCGGAGAACACAGATACGCAGTATTTT. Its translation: CASSSSRLAENTDTQYF.

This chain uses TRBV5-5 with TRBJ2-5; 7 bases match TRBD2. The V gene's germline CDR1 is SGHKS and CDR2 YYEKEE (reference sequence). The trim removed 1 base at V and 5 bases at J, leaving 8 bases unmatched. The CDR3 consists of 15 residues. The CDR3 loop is CASSLSGGETETQYF. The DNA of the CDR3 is TGTGCCAGCAGCTTGTCGGGGGGAGAGACGGAGACCCAGTACTTC.

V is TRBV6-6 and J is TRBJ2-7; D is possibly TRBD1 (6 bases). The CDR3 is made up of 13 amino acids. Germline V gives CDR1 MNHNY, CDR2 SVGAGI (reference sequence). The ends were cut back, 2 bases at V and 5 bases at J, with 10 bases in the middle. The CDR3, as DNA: TGTGCCAGCAGTTACACAGGGATCAACGAGCAGTACTTC. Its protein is CASSYTGINEQYF.

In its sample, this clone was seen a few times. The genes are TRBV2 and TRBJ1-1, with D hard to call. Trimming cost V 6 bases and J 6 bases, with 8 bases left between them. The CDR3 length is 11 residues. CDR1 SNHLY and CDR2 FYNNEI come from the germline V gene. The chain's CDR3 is CASSYDAEAFF. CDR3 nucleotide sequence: TGTGCCAGCAGCTACGATGCTGAAGCTTTCTTT.

This chain's CDR3 is CASSLAGAGQPQHF. In DNA form, the CDR3 reads TGTGCCAGCAGTTTAGCTGGTGCGGGTCAGCCCCAGCATTTT. The chain joins TRBV27 to TRBJ1-5; no clear D gene. The CDR3 extends over 14 amino acids. The germline gives CDR1 MNHEY, CDR2 SMNVEV (reference sequence). Trimming pared 2 bases from V and 6 bases from J, leaving 11 bases between.

CDR3 region: CATLYEKLFF. The CDR3 DNA reads TGTGCCACCCTTTATGAAAAACTGTTTTTT. The chain employs TRBV28 and TRBJ1-4, with no clear D. In germline, CDR1 is MDHEN, CDR2 SYDVKM. The CDR3 runs to 10 residues. Trimming removed 10 bases from V and 6 bases from J, with 6 bases in between.

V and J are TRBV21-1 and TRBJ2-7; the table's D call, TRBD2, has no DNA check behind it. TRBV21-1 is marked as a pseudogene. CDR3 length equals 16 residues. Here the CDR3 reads CAPGGGLAGASYEQYF. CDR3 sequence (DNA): TGTGCCCCCGGCGGGGGACTAGCGGGAGCCTCCTACGAGCAGTACTTC.